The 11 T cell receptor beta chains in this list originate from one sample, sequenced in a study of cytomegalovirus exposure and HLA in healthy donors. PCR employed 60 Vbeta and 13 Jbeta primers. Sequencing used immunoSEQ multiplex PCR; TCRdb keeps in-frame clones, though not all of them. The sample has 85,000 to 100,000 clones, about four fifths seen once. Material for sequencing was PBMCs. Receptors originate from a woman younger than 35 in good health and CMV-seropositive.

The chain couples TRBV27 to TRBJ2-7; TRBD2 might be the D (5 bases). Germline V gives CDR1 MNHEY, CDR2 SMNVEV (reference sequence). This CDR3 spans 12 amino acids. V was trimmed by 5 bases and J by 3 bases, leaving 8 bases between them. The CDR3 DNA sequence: TGTGCCAGCAGTATCCGGGGCTACGAGCAGTACTTC. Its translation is CASSIRGYEQYF.

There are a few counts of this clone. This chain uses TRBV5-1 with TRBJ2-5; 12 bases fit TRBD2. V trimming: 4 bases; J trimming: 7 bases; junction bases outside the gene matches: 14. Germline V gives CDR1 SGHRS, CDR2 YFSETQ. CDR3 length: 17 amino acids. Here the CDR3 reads CASSPHGTSGLRGTQYF. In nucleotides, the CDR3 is TGCGCCAGCAGCCCCCATGGGACTAGCGGGCTGAGGGGGACCCAGTACTTC. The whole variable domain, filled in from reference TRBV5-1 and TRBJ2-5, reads KAGVTQTPRYLIKTRGQQVTLSCSPISGHRSVSWYQQTPGQGLQFLFEYFSETQRNKGNFPGRFSGRQFSNSRSEMNVSTLELGDSALYLCASSPHGTSGLRGTQYFGPGTRLLVL.

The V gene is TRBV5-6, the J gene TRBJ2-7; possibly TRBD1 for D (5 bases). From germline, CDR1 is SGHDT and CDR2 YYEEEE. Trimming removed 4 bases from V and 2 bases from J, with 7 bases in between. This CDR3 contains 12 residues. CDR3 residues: CASSQGTYEQYF. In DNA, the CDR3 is TGTGCCAGCAGCCAGGGAACCTACGAGCAGTACTTC.

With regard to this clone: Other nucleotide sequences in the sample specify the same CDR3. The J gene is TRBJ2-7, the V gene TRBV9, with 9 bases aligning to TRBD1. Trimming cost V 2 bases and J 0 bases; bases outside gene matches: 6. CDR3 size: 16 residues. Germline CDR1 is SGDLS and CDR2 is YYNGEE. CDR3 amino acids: CASSVAGTGSSYEQYF. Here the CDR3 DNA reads TGTGCCAGCAGCGTGGCCGGGACAGGGAGCTCCTACGAGCAGTACTTC.

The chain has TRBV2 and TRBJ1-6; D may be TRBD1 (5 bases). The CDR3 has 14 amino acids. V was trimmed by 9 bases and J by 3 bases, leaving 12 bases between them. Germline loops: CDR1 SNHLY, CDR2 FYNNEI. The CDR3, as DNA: TGTGCCAGTAAACAGGACCTCTATAATTCACCCCTCCACTTT. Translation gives CASKQDLYNSPLHF.

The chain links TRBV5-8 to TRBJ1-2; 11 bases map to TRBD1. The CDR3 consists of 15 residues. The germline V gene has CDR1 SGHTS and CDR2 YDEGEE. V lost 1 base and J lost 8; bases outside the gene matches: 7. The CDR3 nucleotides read TGTGCCAGCAGCTTGACGGGACAGGGGGACACGGGCTACACCTTC. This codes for CASSLTGQGDTGYTF.

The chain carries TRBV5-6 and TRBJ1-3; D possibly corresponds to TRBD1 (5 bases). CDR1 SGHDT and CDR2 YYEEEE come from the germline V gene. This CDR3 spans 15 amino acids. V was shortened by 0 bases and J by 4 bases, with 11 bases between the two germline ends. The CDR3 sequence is CASSLGGPGGNTIYF. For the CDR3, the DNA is TGTGCCAGCAGCTTGGGGGGCCCCGGAGGAAACACCATATATTTT.

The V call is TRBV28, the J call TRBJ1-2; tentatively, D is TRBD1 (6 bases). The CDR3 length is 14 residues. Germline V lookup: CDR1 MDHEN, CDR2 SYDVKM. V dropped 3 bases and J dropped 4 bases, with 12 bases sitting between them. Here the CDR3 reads CASSFGGQIYGYTF. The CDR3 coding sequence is TGTGCCAGCAGTTTCGGGGGGCAGATCTATGGCTACACCTTC.

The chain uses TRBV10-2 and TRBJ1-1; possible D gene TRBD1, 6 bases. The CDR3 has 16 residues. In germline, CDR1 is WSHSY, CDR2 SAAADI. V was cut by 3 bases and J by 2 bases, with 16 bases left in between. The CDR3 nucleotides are TGCGCCAGCAGTGACCAAAACGGGACACCTAACACTGAAGCTTTCTTT. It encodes CASSDQNGTPNTEAFF.

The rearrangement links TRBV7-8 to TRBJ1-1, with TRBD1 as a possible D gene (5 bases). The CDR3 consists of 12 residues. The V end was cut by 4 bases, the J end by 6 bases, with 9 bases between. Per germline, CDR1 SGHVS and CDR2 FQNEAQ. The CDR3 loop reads CASSWGESEAFF. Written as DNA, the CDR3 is TGTGCCAGCAGCTGGGGGGAATCTGAAGCTTTCTTT.

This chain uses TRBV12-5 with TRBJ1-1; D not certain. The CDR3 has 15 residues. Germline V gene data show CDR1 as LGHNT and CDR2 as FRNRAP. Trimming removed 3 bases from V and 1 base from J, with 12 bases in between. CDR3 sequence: CASGFFSGGNTEAFF. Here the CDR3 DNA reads TGTGCTAGTGGTTTTTTCAGCGGCGGGAACACTGAAGCTTTCTTT.